Listed here are 9 T cell receptor beta chains from one sample, sequenced in a study of control samples from healthy donors and cancer patients. Using immunoSEQ multiplex PCR, the repertoire was profiled, and TCRdb retains in-frame clones only, with some absent. This table holds 150,000 to 200,000 clones, about nine tenths found once. Material: blood. The receptor set was obtained from a woman in her 30s in good health.

This sequence joins TRBV27 and TRBJ1-5; D gene unclear. CDR3 length: 15 amino acids. Trimming pared 6 bases from V and 0 bases from J, leaving 12 bases between. Germline-derived CDR1 and CDR2 are MNHEY and SMNVEV (reference sequence). The CDR3 spells CASRALDFSNQPQHF. Here the CDR3 DNA reads TGTGCCAGCAGAGCTCTGGACTTTAGCAATCAGCCCCAGCATTTT.

The chain has TRBV28 and TRBJ1-3; no clear D gene. The CDR3 covers 14 residues. Per the germline V gene, CDR1 is MDHEN and CDR2 is SYDVKM. The V end was cut by 6 bases, the J end by 0 bases, with 9 bases between. CDR3 in amino acids: CASRPGPSGNTIYF. In DNA form, the CDR3 reads TGTGCCAGCAGACCGGGCCCCTCTGGAAACACCATATATTTT.

The chain recombines TRBV6-4 with TRBJ2-5; TRBD1 agrees at 10 bases. The CDR3 has 14 residues. The germline gives CDR1 MRHNA, CDR2 SNTAGT. J gave up 5 bases and V 11 bases, and 11 bases lay outside the gene matches. CDR3 sequence reads: CAGNRDRGPETQYF. CDR3 sequence (DNA): TGTGCCGGGAACCGGGACAGGGGTCCGGAGACCCAGTACTTC.

The chain recombines TRBV27 with TRBJ1-1; D may be TRBD1 (6 bases). CDR3 length: 12 residues. Per the germline V gene, CDR1 is MNHEY and CDR2 is SMNVEV (reference sequence). Trimming cost V 5 bases and J 8 bases, with 12 bases left between them. The CDR3 region is CASSPQTGEAFF. The CDR3 DNA sequence: TGTGCCAGCAGTCCCCAGACAGGAGAAGCTTTCTTT.

With regard to this clone: Other DNA sequences in this sample translate to the same CDR3. The chain employs TRBV5-1 and TRBJ2-7; the D is unclear. The CDR3 is made up of 13 amino acids. Germline CDR1 and CDR2: SGHRS and YFSETQ. Trimming took 2 bases from V and 0 from J, leaving 6 bases between them. The CDR3 here is CASSFGDSYEQYF. CDR3 coding DNA: TGCGCCAGCAGCTTCGGCGACTCCTACGAGCAGTACTTC.

The chain recombines TRBV28 with TRBJ2-7; D ambiguous. Trimming cost V 4 bases and J 3 bases, with 4 bases left between them. Germline CDR1 is MDHEN and CDR2 is SYDVKM. This CDR3 has 11 residues. CDR3 sequence: CASSYNYEQYF. As DNA, the CDR3 is TGTGCCAGCAGTTACAACTACGAGCAGTACTTC.

The chain uses TRBV27 and TRBJ1-6, with a tentative D call TRBD1 (6 bases). Germline CDR1 MNHEY, CDR2 SMNVEV (reference sequence). With 3 bases removed from V and 9 bases from J, the gap between germline ends came to 12 bases. The CDR3 contains 14 residues. The CDR3 protein is CASSLGVGGSPLHF. The CDR3 DNA is TGTGCCAGCAGTTTGGGTGTAGGGGGTTCACCCCTCCACTTT.

The V gene is TRBV5-6, the J gene TRBJ2-7; D uncertain. The CDR3 contains 15 residues. V shed 1 base and J shed 3 bases, with 14 bases lying between them. Germline V gene sequence: CDR1 SGHDT, CDR2 YYEEEE. The CDR3 DNA reads TGTGCCAGCAGCTTGTTGGGTCAGTCCGACTACGAGCAGTACTTC. This sequence encodes CASSLLGQSDYEQYF.

V is TRBV5-1 and J is TRBJ2-7; weak D call: TRBD2 (7 bases). The CDR3 runs 15 residues. Trimming removed 4 bases from V and 2 bases from J, with 16 bases in between. Germline V gene data show CDR1 as SGHRS and CDR2 as YFSETQ. The CDR3 protein is CASSLLGGGAYEQYF. The DNA for the CDR3 is TGCGCCAGCAGCCTCCTGGGAGGGGGGGCCTACGAGCAGTACTTC. Complete variable domain (other parts from reference TRBV5-1 and TRBJ2-7): KAGVTQTPRYLIKTRGQQVTLSCSPISGHRSVSWYQQTPGQGLQFLFEYFSETQRNKGNFPGRFSGRQFSNSRSEMNVSTLELGDSALYLCASSLLGGGAYEQYFGPGTRLTVT.